This T cell receptor (beta chain) was recovered during a study of T-cell reconstitution after alpha-beta-depleted transplantation in children. Overall study findings and caveats: Reportedly, roughly two months post-transplant, alpha-beta T cells arose from several hundred expanded graft clones. Hyperexpanded clones declined; after one year, newly produced T cells mostly supplied diversity. From surviving recipient T cells and thymic progenitors came the high day-60 TCRbeta diversity observed in some patients.

This clonotype has more than one count but fewer than ten. The antigen is undetermined. V was trimmed by 2 bases and J by 5 bases, leaving 3 bases between them. CDR1 and CDR2 from the germline V gene are SGHTA and FQGNSA. CDR3 length: 11 residues. Unique molecular identifiers were used to barcode this TCRbeta library. MiXCR, applied by TCRdb to the PCR reads, yields one record per CDR3 protein. Of about 27,000 distinct CDR3 sequences listed, roughly a sixth are singletons. The material was PBMCs, mostly from graft donor cells, obtained 60 days after TCRalphabeta/CD19-depleted stem cell transplant. The genes are TRBV7-2 and TRBJ1-1; D remains ambiguous. The clonotype was recovered from a male patient aged 2 to 10 who had a stem cell transplant for acute lymphoblastic leukemia, so the T cells may come from the graft donor. CDR3 sequence (DNA): TGTGCCAGCAGCTTAAGAACTGAAGCTTTCTTT. It translates to CASSLRTEAFF.